The entry that follows covers one T cell receptor beta chain sequence. This sample was taken from a study of blood T cell repertoires in COVID-19. The overall study: The United States, Italy and Spain provided the acute and convalescent COVID-19 samples.

Sequencing used immunoSEQ multiplex PCR; TCRdb keeps in-frame clones, though not all of them. The sample includes about 110,000 clones, approximately 90% of them seen just once. Germline V gives CDR1 SGHNT, CDR2 YYREEE (reference sequence). The CDR3 is made up of 16 amino acids. The junction had 9 bases not matched to a gene; V was cut back by 3 bases and J by 4 bases. The TCR was taken from an elderly woman with acute or convalescent COVID-19. J is TRBJ2-5 and V is TRBV5-4; 10 positions agree with TRBD2. Material for sequencing was peripheral blood. The CDR3, as DNA: TGTGCCAGCAGCTGGATAGCGGGGGGTGGTTCAGAGACCCAGTACTTC. Its protein product is CASSWIAGGGSETQYF.